What follows are 25 T cell receptor beta chains derived from one specimen sequenced in a study of blood T cells in healthy people across ages. Primed by a sample-barcoded 5' primer and a J-beta primer mix, a second PCR proceeded for about 7 to 12 cycles. TCRdb called the 5' RACE reads again in MiXCR, with one record for every CDR3 protein. The repertoire holds about a million distinct CDR3 sequences, with around two fifths as singletons. The specimen was blood. The receptors stem from a young man in good health.

The chain employs TRBV20-1 and TRBJ2-7; the D gene could be TRBD1 or TRBD2 (5 bases each). The CDR3 has 13 amino acids. Germline CDR1 and CDR2: DFQATT and SNEGSKA (reference sequence). V shed 3 bases and J shed 7 bases, with 16 bases lying between them. CDR3 sequence: CSASVGPGNEQYF. In DNA form, the CDR3 reads TGCAGTGCTAGTGTGGGACCTGGCAATGAGCAGTACTTC.

The V and J genes are TRBV5-1 and TRBJ1-1; D ambiguous. In germline, CDR1 is SGHRS, CDR2 YFSETQ. The CDR3 has 14 residues. Trimming cost V 0 bases and J 6 bases, with 12 bases left between them. The CDR3 protein is CASSLDNSGAEAFF. CDR3 nucleotide sequence: TGCGCCAGCAGCTTGGACAATTCCGGCGCTGAAGCTTTCTTT.

This clonotype was detected only a few times. V and J are TRBV20-1 and TRBJ2-7; D is unclear. V gave up 5 bases and J gave up 7 bases, with 9 bases separating them. Germline V gene data show CDR1 as DFQATT and CDR2 as SNEGSKA (reference sequence). The CDR3 has 10 amino acids. The CDR3 DNA sequence: TGCAGTGCTGGGGTTAATGAGCAGTACTTC. Amino acids: CSAGVNEQYF.

This clonotype was seen a handful of times. The gene calls are TRBV5-1 and TRBJ1-5; D unclear. Germline CDR1 reads SGHRS; CDR2 reads YFSETQ. The CDR3 is 14 residues long. V was trimmed by 4 bases and J by 0 bases, leaving 8 bases between them. In DNA, the CDR3 is TGCGCCAGCAGCGAGGGTTATAGCAATCAGCCCCAGCATTTT. It specifies CASSEGYSNQPQHF.

V usage is TRBV11-2 and J usage is TRBJ2-5; tentatively, D is TRBD1 (6 bases). Gene TRBJ2-1 matches the end of the DNA better, so the J call may be wrong. The CDR3 contains 15 residues. Germline values: CDR1 SGHAT, CDR2 FQNNGV. In DNA, the CDR3 is TGTGCCAGCAGCTTAGATCCCAGGGGTGAGGAGACCCAGTTCTTC. This sequence encodes CASSLDPRGEETQFF.

The rearrangement joins TRBV7-9 to TRBJ2-7; D is ambiguous. Germline V gives CDR1 SEHNR, CDR2 FQNEAQ (reference sequence). This CDR3 is built from 14 residues. Trimming removed 5 bases from V and 3 bases from J, with 14 bases in between. CDR3 residues: CASSLPDNIYEQYF. CDR3 nucleotides: TGTGCCAGCAGCCTCCCCGACAATATCTACGAGCAGTACTTC.

This clonotype has a handful of counts. The chain has TRBV20-1 and TRBJ2-1, with 7 bases lining up with TRBD1. Losses at the gene ends were 0 bases for V and 6 bases for J; bases not matched to a gene: 11. Germline-derived CDR1 and CDR2 are DFQATT and SNEGSKA (reference sequence). The CDR3 has 16 amino acids. The CDR3 bases are TGCAGTGCTAGAGACTCGGCAGGGGGAGCGGCCAATGAGCAGTTCTTC. It codes for CSARDSAGGAANEQFF.

This clonotype was counted ten times or more. The gene calls are TRBV20-1 and TRBJ2-3, with no clear D. The CDR3 sequence is 11 residues long. Per the germline V gene, CDR1 is DFQATT and CDR2 is SNEGSKA (reference sequence). V lost 6 bases to trimming and J lost 3 bases, with 7 bases between them. DNA of the CDR3: TGCAGTGCGGTTGTTACAGATACGCAGTATTTT. Its protein is CSAVVTDTQYF.

The rearrangement links TRBV29-1 to TRBJ2-2; weak D call: TRBD2 (5 bases). The V gene's germline CDR1 is SQVTM and CDR2 ANQGSEA. The CDR3 spans 14 residues. The ends were cut back, 5 bases at V and 3 bases at J, with 13 bases in the middle. The CDR3 DNA follows: TGCAGCGTTCCCGCGACTACCCACACCGGGGAGCTGTTTTTT. Its protein product is CSVPATTHTGELFF.

The chain links TRBV7-9 to TRBJ1-4; 7 nucleotides line up with TRBD1. Germline CDR1 reads SEHNR; CDR2 reads FQNEAQ (reference sequence). The trim removed 1 base at V and 5 bases at J, leaving 10 bases unmatched. There are 17 residues in the CDR3. Written as DNA, the CDR3 is TGTGCCAGCAGCTTAGGCGGAGGGGGCGGATCAAATGAAAAACTGTTTTTT. Translating gives CASSLGGGGGSNEKLFF. The whole variable domain, filled in from reference TRBV7-9 and TRBJ1-4, reads DTGVSQNPRHKITKRGQNVTFRCDPISEHNRLYWYRQTLGQGPEFLTYFQNEAQLEKSRLLSDRFSAERPKGSFSTLEIQRTEQGDSAMYLCASSLGGGGGSNEKLFFGSGTQLSVL.

This rearrangement joins TRBV4-3 to TRBJ1-5; tentatively, D is TRBD1 (6 bases). Trimming left V 3 bases short and J 5 bases short, with 11 bases between. From germline, CDR1 is LGHNA and CDR2 YSLEER. The CDR3 length is 14 residues. The CDR3 protein is CASSHSQGDQPQHF. CDR3 sequence (DNA): TGCGCCAGCAGCCACTCACAGGGCGATCAGCCCCAGCATTTT.

This clonotype has more than one count but fewer than ten. This rearrangement joins TRBV30 to TRBJ2-7; 11 nucleotides match TRBD1. CDR1 and CDR2 (germline): GTSNPN, SVGIG (reference sequence). With 5 bases clipped from V and 4 bases from J, the junction kept 4 bases outside the gene matches. This CDR3 region has 13 residues. DNA of the CDR3: TGTGCCTGGGTCGGACAGGGGGCGTACGAGCAGTACTTC. Translating gives CAWVGQGAYEQYF.

Many counts were recorded for this clonotype. The CDR3 region has the DNA TGTGCCAGCAGCTTCGGGGTGGGCAATCAGCCCCAGCATTTT. Its protein is CASSFGVGNQPQHF. This chain links TRBV7-9 with TRBJ1-5; D is undetermined. The CDR3 length is 14 residues. V lost 3 bases and J lost 2, with 8 bases in between. CDR1 is SEHNR, CDR2 FQNEAQ, per germline (reference sequence).

The chain links TRBV4-3 to TRBJ2-7; perhaps TRBD1 as D (6 bases). Germline CDR1 reads LGHNA; CDR2 reads YSLEER. The V gene lost 2 bases and the J gene lost 7 bases, with 15 bases spanning the gap. This CDR3 is built from 14 residues. The CDR3 protein is CASSQHHGDNEQYF. DNA for the CDR3: TGCGCCAGCAGCCAACACCACGGGGACAATGAGCAGTACTTC.

The chain recombines TRBV20-1 with TRBJ1-5, with D possibly being TRBD1 (6 bases). Trimming left V 3 bases short and J 2 bases short, with 17 bases between. The CDR3 sequence is 16 residues long. The germline V gene encodes CDR1 DFQATT and CDR2 SNEGSKA (reference sequence). The CDR3 reads CSASLSGDYGNQPQHF. DNA for the CDR3: TGCAGTGCTAGCCTTTCAGGGGACTATGGCAATCAGCCCCAGCATTTT.

This clonotype was found a few times. J is TRBJ2-1 and V is TRBV4-2; D possibly uses TRBD1 or TRBD2 (5 bases each). CDR1 LGHNA and CDR2 YNFKEQ come from the germline V gene. CDR3 length: 14 amino acids. Trimming removed 4 bases at V and 4 bases at J, with 11 bases between. CDR3: CASSPGGGYNEQFF. The CDR3 nucleotides read TGTGCCAGCAGCCCCGGTGGGGGATACAATGAGCAGTTCTTC.

The gene calls are TRBV18 and TRBJ1-5; TRBD1 is a possible D gene (6 bases). CDR1 is KGHSH and CDR2 is LQKENI in the germline V gene. V lost 3 bases to trimming and J lost 0 bases, with 18 bases between them. This CDR3 is built from 18 residues. The CDR3 DNA sequence: TGTGCCAGCTCACCCCGTCCTACGGGACATCTTAGCAATCAGCCCCAGCATTTT. Protein product: CASSPRPTGHLSNQPQHF.

A single count supports this clonotype. This chain links TRBV27 with TRBJ1-5; tentative D call: TRBD1 (5 bases). This CDR3 spans 14 amino acids. Trimming shortened V by 5 bases and J by 5 bases, and 13 bases separated the two germline ends. Germline V gene data show CDR1 as MNHEY and CDR2 as SMNVEV (reference sequence). CDR3 in amino acids: CASSPRAEDQPQHF. In nucleotides, the CDR3 is TGTGCCAGCAGTCCCAGGGCTGAGGATCAGCCCCAGCATTTT.

This clonotype showed up just a few times. V is TRBV10-3 and J is TRBJ1-1; tentatively, D is TRBD1 (6 bases). Germline CDR1 reads ENHRY; CDR2 reads SYGVKD. The V and J ends lost 7 bases and 4 bases respectively, with 7 bases between them. The CDR3 has 11 amino acids. The CDR3 loop reads CAIMGATEAFF. As DNA, the CDR3 is TGTGCCATCATGGGGGCCACTGAAGCTTTCTTT.

V gene TRBV6-4 combines with J gene TRBJ1-6; 7 positions match TRBD1. The germline V gene has CDR1 MRHNA and CDR2 SNTAGT. This CDR3 is built from 17 residues. The J segment lost 0 bases and the V segment lost 5 bases, leaving 7 bases of the junction unmatched. The CDR3 reads CASSTSGGSSYNSPLHF. CDR3 bases: TGTGCCAGCAGTACATCAGGGGGGAGCTCCTATAATTCACCCCTCCACTTT.

This clonotype was counted between two and nine times. The chain has TRBV6-6 and TRBJ1-6, with unresolved D. V lost 2 bases and J lost 5, with 4 bases in between. There are 13 residues in the CDR3. The germline CDR1 and CDR2 sequences are MNHNY and SVGAGI (reference sequence). The CDR3 bases are TGTGCCAGCAGTTACCAAGATAATTCACCCCTCCACTTT. Its translation: CASSYQDNSPLHF.

This clonotype showed up just a few times. The CDR3 protein is CASSKDGTYGYTF. The CDR3 DNA reads TGCGCCAGCAGCAAGGACGGGACCTATGGCTACACCTTC. This chain links TRBV5-1 with TRBJ1-2; possible D gene TRBD1, 5 bases. This CDR3 contains 13 residues. Trimming left V 4 bases short and J 4 bases short, with 11 bases between. Germline CDR1 is SGHRS and CDR2 is YFSETQ.

This clonotype was picked up a small number of times. The chain employs TRBV9 and TRBJ2-3, with D tentatively TRBD2 (5 bases). The CDR3 is 15 residues long. Germline CDR1 SGDLS, CDR2 YYNGEE. With 0 bases removed from V and 0 bases from J, the gap between germline ends came to 8 bases. CDR3 bases: TGTGCCAGCAGCGTAGGGGAGTCCAGCACAGATACGCAGTATTTT. Translating gives CASSVGESSTDTQYF.

CDR3 loop: CTAGGNTGELFF. CDR3 DNA sequence: TGCACCGCCGGCGGGAACACCGGGGAGCTGTTTTTT. The chain carries TRBV20-1 and TRBJ2-2; D is uncertain. Germline V lookup: CDR1 DFQATT, CDR2 SNEGSKA (reference sequence). The CDR3 covers 12 residues.

The genes are TRBV5-6 and TRBJ1-1; no definite D call. Germline-derived CDR1 and CDR2 are SGHDT and YYEEEE. The CDR3 is 14 residues long. V lost 1 base, J lost 5 bases, and 12 bases lay in between. CDR3: CASSLLGRETEAFF. CDR3 coding DNA: TGTGCCAGCAGCTTGTTAGGAAGGGAAACTGAAGCTTTCTTT.